This is a list of T cell receptor beta chains from one sample in a study of blood T cell repertoires in COVID-19. Clones were read by immunoSEQ multiplex PCR, and TCRdb kept only the in-frame ones, dropping some. The repertoire has under 300,000 clones, roughly 91% of them found once; the top ten carry 2% to 2.5%. Sequencing was done on a sample of PBMCs or T cells enriched from blood (not recorded which). These receptors all come from a woman aged 35 to 49 with acute COVID-19. CDR3s include the opening cysteine and the closing phenylalanine or tryptophan. Fields, in order: J gene, V gene, clone size, D gene, CDR3 DNA, CDR3 protein. The D gene is left open where the match is weak. Only part of the rows carry a size: once, few, many, or a class if the clone is expanded.

J: TRBJ1-1
V: TRBV6-2/TRBV6-3
size: once
D: NA
DNA: TGTGCCAGCAGTTACTCACTGGACACCATGGATGAAGCTTTCTTT
CDR3: CASSYSLDTMDEAFF

J: TRBJ2-1
V: TRBV2
size: NA
D: TRBD2
DNA: TGTGCCAGCAGTGAAATAGCGGGAGTCTACAATGAGCAGTTCTTC
CDR3: CASSEIAGVYNEQFF

J: TRBJ2-3
V: TRBV14
size: NA
D: NA
DNA: TGTGCCAGCAGCCAAGAAGTGGACAGCAGCACAGATACGCAGTATTTT
CDR3: CASSQEVDSSTDTQYF

J: TRBJ1-2
V: TRBV28
size: NA
D: NA
DNA: TGTGCCAGCAGCCCCGGGAGGGAGGATGGCTACACCTTC
CDR3: CASSPGREDGYTF

J: TRBJ1-2
V: TRBV6-4
size: NA
D: NA
DNA: TGTGCCAGCAGTGAGAAGGGGGGGTCGCCTGGCTACACCTTC
CDR3: CASSEKGGSPGYTF

J: TRBJ1-6
V: TRBV19
size: NA
D: NA
DNA: TGTGCCACCACGTACGGGGGTAATTCACCCCTCCACTTT
CDR3: CATTYGGNSPLHF

J: TRBJ2-5
V: TRBV7-8
size: NA
D: NA
DNA: TGTGCCAGCAGCATAGGACCGAACGGGGAGACCCAGTACTTC
CDR3: CASSIGPNGETQYF

J: TRBJ1-6
V: TRBV6-5
size: NA
D: NA
DNA: TGTGCCAGCAAACAGGTGCCTGATTCACCCCTCCACTTT
CDR3: CASKQVPDSPLHF

J: TRBJ1-2
V: TRBV7-2
size: NA
D: NA
DNA: TGTGCCAGCAGCTTAGACAGCAACTATGGCTACACCTTC
CDR3: CASSLDSNYGYTF

J: TRBJ1-1
V: TRBV7-8
size: NA
D: NA
DNA: TGTGCCAGCAGCCCATGGGGGGGCAACATGAACACTGAAGCTTTCTTT
CDR3: CASSPWGGNMNTEAFF

J: TRBJ2-5
V: TRBV29-1
size: NA
D: NA
DNA: TGCAGCGTGTCCGGGAACCCAGAGACCCAGTACTTC
CDR3: CSVSGNPETQYF

J: TRBJ1-6
V: TRBV28
size: NA
D: TRBD1
DNA: TGTGCCAGCAGTGACAGGGGGCTGAGCTCCTATAATTCACCCCTCCACTTT
CDR3: CASSDRGLSSYNSPLHF

J: TRBJ2-7
V: TRBV5-5
size: NA
D: TRBD2
DNA: TGTGCCAGCAGCTTGGCGGGGGGACTACCCTACGAGCAGTACTTC
CDR3: CASSLAGGLPYEQYF

J: TRBJ1-4
V: TRBV5-1
size: NA
D: NA
DNA: TGCGCCAGCAGCTTAAGAGCAGGGGATGAAAAACTGTTTTTT
CDR3: CASSLRAGDEKLFF

J: TRBJ2-7
V: TRBV7-6
size: NA
D: NA
DNA: TGTGCCAGCAGCTTATCCGGAGCCTACGAGCAGTACTTC
CDR3: CASSLSGAYEQYF

J: TRBJ1-6
V: TRBV2
size: few
D: NA
DNA: TGTGCCAGCAGGGGAGGGACCGCGGGCAATTCACCCCTCCACTTT
CDR3: CASRGGTAGNSPLHF

J: TRBJ2-5
V: TRBV7-2
size: NA
D: TRBD2
DNA: TGTGCCAGCAGCTCGGGGGCGGGGGGCCCCGAAGAGACCCAGTACTTC
CDR3: CASSSGAGGPEETQYF

J: TRBJ1-2
V: TRBV7-9
size: NA
D: TRBD1
DNA: TGTGCCAGCACGACAGGGTTGGGTGGCTACACCTTC
CDR3: CASTTGLGGYTF

J: TRBJ1-5
V: TRBV28
size: NA
D: NA
DNA: TGTGCCAGCACCTGGAGAGGCGGACAGCCCCAGCATTTT
CDR3: CASTWRGGQPQHF

J: TRBJ1-6
V: TRBV5-4
size: NA
D: NA
DNA: TGTGCCAGCAGCTTCGGGAGCTCCTATAATTCACCCCTCCACTTT
CDR3: CASSFGSSYNSPLHF

J: TRBJ2-1
V: TRBV19
size: NA
D: TRBD2
DNA: TGTGCCAGTAGTATCGGGACTAGCGGAACATACAATGAGCAGTTCTTC
CDR3: CASSIGTSGTYNEQFF

J: TRBJ2-5
V: TRBV11-2
size: NA
D: TRBD2
DNA: TGTGCCAGCAGCTTAGATTCGCATATCGCGGGGGAGGAGACCCAGTACTTC
CDR3: CASSLDSHIAGEETQYF

J: TRBJ2-1
V: TRBV5-1
size: NA
D: NA
DNA: TGCGCCAGCAGCCCCGGGGAGAGCTCCTACAATGAGCAGTTCTTC
CDR3: CASSPGESSYNEQFF

J: TRBJ1-2
V: TRBV30
size: NA
D: TRBD1
DNA: TGTGCCTGGGCTAGGGACAGCCTAGTGAAGGGCTACACCTTC
CDR3: CAWARDSLVKGYTF

J: TRBJ2-2
V: TRBV15
size: NA
D: NA
DNA: TGTGCCACCAGCAGAGATTTGGAGTCTGGGGAGCTGTTTTTT
CDR3: CATSRDLESGELFF

J: TRBJ1-5
V: TRBV19
size: few
D: TRBD1
DNA: TGTGCCAGTAGGACAGGGGCGGGTAATCAGCCCCAGCATTTT
CDR3: CASRTGAGNQPQHF

J: TRBJ1-2
V: TRBV7-9
size: NA
D: NA
DNA: TGTGCCAGCAGCTTAGAAAGCGGCCCTAACTATGGCTACACCTTC
CDR3: CASSLESGPNYGYTF

J: TRBJ1-5
V: TRBV4-1
size: NA
D: NA
DNA: TGCGCCAGCAGCCAAGGCTATCAGGTCAATCAGCCCCAGCATTTT
CDR3: CASSQGYQVNQPQHF

J: TRBJ2-3
V: TRBV4-1
size: NA
D: TRBD2
DNA: TGCGCCAGCAGCCAAGAGACCACTAGCGGGAACACAGATACGCAGTATTTT
CDR3: CASSQETTSGNTDTQYF

J: TRBJ2-3
V: TRBV10-3
size: NA
D: TRBD2
DNA: TGTGCCATCAGTGAGGGTGGTAGCGGGAGGGCCACAGCAGATACGCAGTATTTT
CDR3: CAISEGGSGRATADTQYF

J: TRBJ1-5
V: TRBV28
size: NA
D: TRBD1
DNA: TGTGGGACAGGCCGACGCAATCAGCCCCAGCATTTT
CDR3: CGTGRRNQPQHF

J: TRBJ1-1
V: TRBV9
size: NA
D: TRBD1
DNA: TGTGCCAGCAGCGTTAGACCGGGACAGGGGGTCCCTGGGACTGAAGCTTTCTTT
CDR3: CASSVRPGQGVPGTEAFF

J: TRBJ1-5
V: TRBV19
size: NA
D: TRBD1
DNA: TGTGCCAGTAGTATCGGGACAGTTTATAGCAATCAGCCCCAGCATTTT
CDR3: CASSIGTVYSNQPQHF

J: TRBJ1-1
V: TRBV6-1
size: NA
D: NA
DNA: TGTGCCAGCAGTGAACCAATGGCCCGAAGAGAAGCTTTCTTT
CDR3: CASSEPMARREAFF

J: TRBJ2-7
V: TRBV19
size: NA
D: TRBD1
DNA: TGTGCCAGTAGTATTTCCACAGGGGAATCCTACGAGCAGTACTTC
CDR3: CASSISTGESYEQYF

J: TRBJ2-7
V: TRBV18
size: NA
D: NA
DNA: TGTGCCAGCTCACCGACAGGCCTCTCCTACGAGCAGTACTTC
CDR3: CASSPTGLSYEQYF

J: TRBJ2-6
V: TRBV6-2/TRBV6-3
size: NA
D: TRBD2
DNA: TGTGCCAGCAGTTCGGGACTAGCGATTCAAAGGAGGGGGGCCAACGTCCTGACTTTC
CDR3: CASSSGLAIQRRGANVLTF

J: TRBJ2-7
V: TRBV7-3
size: NA
D: TRBD1
DNA: TGTGCCAGCAGCTTAAGTGGGACAGGGGGCAACGAGCAGTACTTC
CDR3: CASSLSGTGGNEQYF

J: TRBJ2-7
V: TRBV6-5
size: once
D: TRBD2
DNA: TGTGCCAGCAGTTACAAGGCGGGAGTGTTCGGCGAGCAGTACTTC
CDR3: CASSYKAGVFGEQYF